These 28 T cell receptor beta chains were all obtained from the same sample, sequenced in a study of T cells in Graves' hyperthyroidism and ophthalmopathy. Amplification of TCR beta CDR3 regions used RNA as the template. Using the HTBI primer set, a first-round RT-PCR was run on the TCR CDR3. MiXCR was run by TCRdb on the multiplex PCR reads, yielding one entry per CDR3 protein. The sample shows roughly 380,000 distinct CDR3 sequences, around 13% of them seen only once. Material for sequencing was blood. The receptors come from a woman aged 60-75 years with Graves' hyperthyroidism.

With respect to this clonotype: Given a much more abundant clone one base away, this may be a read error. This chain joins TRBV12-5 and TRBJ2-1; D tentatively reads TRBD1 or TRBD2 (5 bases each). CDR1 LGHNT and CDR2 FRNRAP come from the germline V gene. Trimming stripped 3 bases from V and 6 bases from J, with 21 bases between. This CDR3 is built from 17 residues. The CDR3 DNA sequence: TGTGCTAGTGGTTTAAGACCTTGGGGGAGAGGCTCCAATGAGCAGTTCTTC. Translating gives CASGLRPWGRGSNEQFF.

This clonotype was found many times. This rearrangement joins TRBV24-1 to TRBJ1-2, with 12 bases aligning to TRBD1. The CDR3 has 18 amino acids. CDR1 is KGHDR and CDR2 is SFDVKD in the germline V gene. Trimming removed 4 bases from V and 7 bases from J; junction bases left unmatched: 15. CDR3 region: CATSEHPGQGAGIRGYTF. The CDR3 DNA follows: TGTGCCACCAGTGAGCATCCGGGACAGGGGGCGGGGATACGTGGCTACACCTTC.

This clonotype was counted ten times or more. The genes are TRBV12-3 or TRBV12-4 and TRBJ1-3; D uncertain. This CDR3 region has 14 residues. The V end lost 6 bases, the J end lost 0 bases, and 9 bases lay between the germline ends. DNA for the CDR3: TGTGCCAGCAGCTTACAGATCTCTGGAAACACCATATATTTT. This encodes CASSLQISGNTIYF.

This clonotype was seen ten or more times. This chain links TRBV12-3 or TRBV12-4 with TRBJ1-1, with 7 nucleotides matching TRBD1. The CDR3 runs 13 residues. The V and J ends lost 2 bases and 10 bases, in that order; junction bases with no gene match: 7. The CDR3 loop reads CASSLNRGLGAFF. CDR3 nucleotide sequence: TGTGCCAGCAGTTTAAACAGGGGTTTAGGAGCTTTCTTT.

The chain has TRBV30 and TRBJ1-1; D perhaps matches TRBD1 (6 bases). Trimming took 2 bases from V and 4 from J, leaving 14 bases between them. The CDR3 has 14 amino acids. Germline CDR1 GTSNPN, CDR2 SVGIG (reference sequence). This CDR3 is CAWSIWGQRTEAFF. For the CDR3, the DNA is TGTGCCTGGAGTATCTGGGGGCAGCGCACTGAAGCTTTCTTT.

This clonotype was recorded many times. The rearrangement joins TRBV2 to TRBJ2-1; possibly TRBD2 for D (6 bases). This CDR3 spans 16 amino acids. Germline CDR1 and CDR2: SNHLY and FYNNEI. Trimming removed 5 bases from V and 0 bases from J, with 14 bases in between. As DNA, the CDR3 is TGTGCCAGCAGTCCCCCGGGGACTGTCTCCTACAATGAGCAGTTCTTC. The encoded protein is CASSPPGTVSYNEQFF.

This clonotype showed up just a few times. The V call is TRBV30, the J call TRBJ2-7; TRBD1 agrees at 10 bases. Unmatched junction bases numbered 5, after V lost 2 bases and J lost 4 bases. CDR1 is GTSNPN and CDR2 is SVGIG in the germline V gene (reference sequence). The CDR3 covers 14 residues. CDR3 sequence (DNA): TGTGCCTGGAGTCCGGGACAGGGGAATTACGAGCAGTACTTC. Amino acid sequence: CAWSPGQGNYEQYF.

This clonotype appeared many times. The CDR3 coding sequence is TGTGCCACCAGTTCCGCGGGGGGGGCGTACGAGCAGTACTTC. This encodes CATSSAGGAYEQYF. The V call is TRBV24-1, the J call TRBJ2-7; 9 nucleotides match TRBD2. This CDR3 region has 14 residues. Trimming at V came to 6 bases and at J to 4 bases, leaving 6 bases not matched to a gene. Germline assignment: CDR1 KGHDR and CDR2 SFDVKD.

This clonotype was counted ten times or more. The gene calls are TRBV20-1 and TRBJ2-3; 9 positions agree with TRBD2. CDR3 size: 14 residues. V shed 4 bases, J shed 6 bases, and the junction held 8 bases outside the gene matches. Germline CDR1 is DFQATT and CDR2 is SNEGSKA (reference sequence). The CDR3 DNA reads TGCAGTGCTAACTTGGCTAGCGGGATTGATACGCAGTATTTT. Encoded protein: CSANLASGIDTQYF.

This clonotype was counted at least ten times. The chain recombines TRBV3-1 with TRBJ1-2; D unclear. V lost 2 bases, J lost 8 bases, and 18 bases lay in between. The CDR3 has 15 amino acids. CDR1 and CDR2 (germline): LGHDT, YNNKEL (reference sequence). Here the CDR3 reads CASSQRLRQSEGYTF. CDR3 bases: TGTGCCAGCAGCCAAAGGTTACGGCAGTCAGAGGGCTACACCTTC. Filled out from reference TRBV3-1 and TRBJ1-2, the complete variable domain reads DTAVSQTPKYLVTQMGNDKSIKCEQNLGHDTMYWYKQDSKKFLKIMFSYNNKELIINETVPNRFSPKSPDKAHLNLHINSLELGDSAVYFCASSQRLRQSEGYTFGSGTRLTVV.

This clonotype was detected ten times or more. CDR3 sequence: CASSLIGVEETQYF. The CDR3 coding sequence is TGTGCCAGCAGCTTGATAGGGGTGGAAGAGACCCAGTACTTC. This chain joins TRBV5-6 and TRBJ2-5; D possibly corresponds to TRBD1 (5 bases). The CDR3 runs 14 residues. CDR1 and CDR2 from the germline V gene are SGHDT and YYEEEE. Trimming pared 1 base from V and 3 bases from J, leaving 10 bases between.

A few counts support this clonotype. The chain links TRBV6-5 to TRBJ2-4, with D perhaps TRBD1 (6 bases). Trimming pared 2 bases from V and 1 base from J, leaving 12 bases between. Germline values: CDR1 MNHEY, CDR2 SVGAGI. The CDR3 extends over 16 amino acids. CDR3: CASSYLGRGAKNIQYF. The CDR3 DNA sequence: TGTGCCAGCAGTTACCTCGGCAGGGGTGCCAAAAACATTCAGTACTTC.

This clonotype was recorded many times. This rearrangement joins TRBV12-3 or TRBV12-4 to TRBJ1-1; 9 nucleotides align to TRBD1. V trimming: 4 bases; J trimming: 1 base; junction bases outside the gene matches: 1. The CDR3 totals 14 residues. This CDR3 is CASSSTGGNTEAFF. The CDR3 nucleotides are TGTGCCAGCAGTTCGACAGGGGGGAACACTGAAGCTTTCTTT.

Ten or more counts support this clonotype. The V gene is TRBV4-1, the J gene TRBJ2-3; 10 bases are a match to TRBD2. Germline lookup yields CDR1 MGHRA and CDR2 YSYEKL. This CDR3 has 18 residues. With 1 base clipped from V and 5 bases from J, the junction kept 12 bases outside the gene matches. In DNA, the CDR3 is TGCGCCAGCAGCCAAGGGTCTAGCGGGAGTGGGCGGTTAGATACGCAGTATTTT. Protein product: CASSQGSSGSGRLDTQYF.

This clonotype has more than one count but fewer than ten. This chain links TRBV3-1 with TRBJ2-7; 8 bases align to TRBD2. CDR1 LGHDT and CDR2 YNNKEL come from the germline V gene (reference sequence). The CDR3 is 16 amino acids. The V gene end was trimmed by 4 bases and the J gene end by 6 bases; junction bases not matched to a gene: 14. The CDR3 DNA reads TGTGCCAGCAGCCTTACCTCAGCACTAGCGGACTGCGAGCAGTACTTC. This encodes CASSLTSALADCEQYF.

This clonotype occurred many times. This chain joins TRBV28 and TRBJ2-6; no definite D call. The CDR3 is 17 residues long. The V end was cut by 2 bases, the J end by 4 bases, with 15 bases between. Germline V gene lookup returns CDR1 MDHEN and CDR2 SYDVKM. The CDR3 here is CASSLTPGLRGANVLTF. In nucleotides, the CDR3 is TGTGCCAGCAGTTTAACTCCAGGCCTTAGGGGGGCCAACGTCCTGACTTTC.

The table lists this clonotype with many counts. The rearrangement links TRBV7-8 to TRBJ2-5; D gene ambiguous. The CDR3 runs to 13 residues. The V gene's germline CDR1 is SGHVS and CDR2 FQNEAQ. V lost 1 base, J lost 3 bases, and 6 bases lay in between. The CDR3 sequence is CASSLVQEETQYF. As DNA, the CDR3 is TGTGCCAGCAGCTTAGTGCAGGAAGAGACCCAGTACTTC.

This clonotype was counted at least ten times. The CDR3 is CSARDLRAATEAFF. For the CDR3, the DNA is TGCAGTGCTAGAGATCTCAGGGCGGCCACTGAAGCTTTCTTT. V gene TRBV20-1 combines with J gene TRBJ1-1; the D gene is possibly TRBD1 (5 bases). Germline V gene lookup returns CDR1 DFQATT and CDR2 SNEGSKA (reference sequence). CDR3 length: 14 amino acids. V was pared by 0 bases and J by 4 bases, with 12 bases between.

This chain uses TRBV4-1 with TRBJ2-5, with TRBD2 identical over 12 bases. Unmatched junction bases numbered 0, after V lost 2 bases and J lost 2 bases. The CDR3 consists of 15 residues. Germline V gene sequence: CDR1 MGHRA, CDR2 YSYEKL. CDR3 nucleotides: TGCGCCAGCAGCCAACTAGCGGGAGGGCAAGAGACCCAGTACTTC. Its protein product is CASSQLAGGQETQYF.

This clonotype came up many times. This rearrangement joins TRBV7-3 to TRBJ2-1, with unresolved D. Looked up from germline, CDR1 is SGHTA and CDR2 is FQGTGA. The germline V and J ends were trimmed by 2 bases and 3 bases, with 11 bases remaining between them. This CDR3 has 15 residues. CDR3: CASSLQVGNYNEQFF. The CDR3 DNA reads TGTGCCAGCAGCTTACAGGTGGGAAACTACAATGAGCAGTTCTTC.

This clonotype was counted a few times. The chain is built from TRBV28 and TRBJ1-1; no definite D call. Germline CDR1 is MDHEN and CDR2 is SYDVKM. This CDR3 has 13 residues. Between the trimmed V and J ends, which lost 4 bases and 4 bases, there was a span of 10 bases. In nucleotides, the CDR3 is TGTGCCAGCAGTTACCAGGTCATCACTGAAGCTTTCTTT. Its protein is CASSYQVITEAFF.

This chain joins TRBV7-3 and TRBJ2-1, with D possibly matching TRBD2 (5 bases). CDR3 size: 11 residues. The V and J ends lost 2 bases and 10 bases respectively, with 6 bases between them. The V gene's germline CDR1 is SGHTA and CDR2 FQGTGA. CDR3 DNA sequence: TGTGCCAGCAGCTTAGAGCGGGAGCAGTTCTTC. Encoded protein: CASSLEREQFF.

There are many counts of this clonotype. J is TRBJ1-5 and V is TRBV11-2; TRBD1 matches 11 bases. From germline, CDR1 is SGHAT and CDR2 FQNNGV. The ends lost 5 bases at V and 4 bases at J; junction bases unmatched: 1. This CDR3 has 14 residues. Here the CDR3 DNA reads TGTGCCAGCAGCAGGGACAGGGGGAATCAGCCCCAGCATTTT. It specifies CASSRDRGNQPQHF.

V is TRBV24-1 and J is TRBJ2-3, with D perhaps TRBD1 (5 bases). Germline CDR1 is KGHDR and CDR2 is SFDVKD. V was trimmed by 8 bases and J by 3 bases, leaving 11 bases between them. This CDR3 is 13 amino acids long. The DNA of the CDR3 is TGTGCCACCATAGGGCAGGGAACAGATACGCAGTATTTT. The encoded protein is CATIGQGTDTQYF.

This clonotype has just a few counts. J is TRBJ1-4 and V is TRBV30, with a possible D match to TRBD1 (6 bases). The CDR3 has 15 residues. The V gene lost 1 base and the J gene lost 4 bases, with 13 bases spanning the gap. Looked up from germline, CDR1 is GTSNPN and CDR2 is SVGIG (reference sequence). CDR3 bases: TGTGCCTGGAGTGCCCCCAGGGGTGGTAATGAAAAACTGTTTTTT. The encoded protein is CAWSAPRGGNEKLFF.

This clonotype was recorded at least ten times. V and J are TRBV7-2 and TRBJ1-2; D is uncertain. In germline, CDR1 is SGHTA, CDR2 FQGNSA. This CDR3 has 13 amino acids. Trimming took 1 base from V and 4 from J, leaving 7 bases between them. The chain's CDR3 is CASSLDTFYGYTF. CDR3 in DNA: TGTGCCAGCAGCTTAGACACTTTCTATGGCTACACCTTC.

This clonotype was observed at least ten times. The chain employs TRBV6-1 and TRBJ2-3; tentatively, D is TRBD1 or TRBD2 (5 bases each). CDR3 length equals 15 residues. Germline CDR1 and CDR2: MNHNS and SASEGT. V dropped 8 bases and J dropped 3 bases, with 18 bases sitting between them. The chain's CDR3 is CASGGGVLVTDTQYF. CDR3 DNA sequence: TGTGCCAGCGGGGGTGGGGTACTAGTTACAGATACGCAGTATTTT.

This clonotype was detected a few times. The rearrangement uses TRBV7-9 and TRBJ1-1; D is uncertain. V lost 0 bases to trimming and J lost 1 base, with 6 bases between them. The CDR3 runs 14 residues. Germline V lookup: CDR1 SEHNR, CDR2 FQNEAQ (reference sequence). The CDR3 nucleotides read TGTGCCAGCAGCTTAGCGCATGGGAACACTGAAGCTTTCTTT. Translation: CASSLAHGNTEAFF.